This T cell receptor (beta chain) was sequenced in a study of T cells after somatic rescue of genetic block. Clones were sequenced by immunoSEQ multiplex PCR, and TCRdb holds only the in-frame ones, with some missing. Here the sample spans about 15,000 clones, just over 70% being singletons. The V segment lost 0 bases and the J segment 6 bases; nucleotides outside the gene matches: 3. Germline V lookup: CDR1 ENHRY, CDR2 SYGVKD. The CDR3 has 15 residues. The rearrangement links TRBV10-3 to TRBJ2-2; TRBD1 agrees at 8 bases. The clonotype originates from a man between 18 and 29 years old. What was sequenced was peripheral blood mononuclear cells (PBMCs). CDR3 sequence reads: CAISESSTGAGELFF. The CDR3 DNA reads as TGTGCCATCAGTGAGTCTTCGACAGGGGCCGGGGAGCTGTTTTTT.